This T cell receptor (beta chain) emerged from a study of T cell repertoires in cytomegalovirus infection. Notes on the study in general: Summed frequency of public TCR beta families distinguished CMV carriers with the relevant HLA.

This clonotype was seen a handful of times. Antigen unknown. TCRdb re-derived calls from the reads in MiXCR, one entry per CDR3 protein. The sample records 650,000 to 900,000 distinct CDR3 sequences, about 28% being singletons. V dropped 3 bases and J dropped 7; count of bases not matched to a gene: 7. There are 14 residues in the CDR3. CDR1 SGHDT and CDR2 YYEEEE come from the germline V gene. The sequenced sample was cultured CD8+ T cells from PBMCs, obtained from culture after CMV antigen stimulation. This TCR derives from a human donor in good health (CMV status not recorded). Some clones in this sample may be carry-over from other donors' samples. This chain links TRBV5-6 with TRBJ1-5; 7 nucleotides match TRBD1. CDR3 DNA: TGTGCCAGCAGCTCAAACGACAGGGCCCAGCCCCAGCATTTT. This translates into CASSSNDRAQPQHF.